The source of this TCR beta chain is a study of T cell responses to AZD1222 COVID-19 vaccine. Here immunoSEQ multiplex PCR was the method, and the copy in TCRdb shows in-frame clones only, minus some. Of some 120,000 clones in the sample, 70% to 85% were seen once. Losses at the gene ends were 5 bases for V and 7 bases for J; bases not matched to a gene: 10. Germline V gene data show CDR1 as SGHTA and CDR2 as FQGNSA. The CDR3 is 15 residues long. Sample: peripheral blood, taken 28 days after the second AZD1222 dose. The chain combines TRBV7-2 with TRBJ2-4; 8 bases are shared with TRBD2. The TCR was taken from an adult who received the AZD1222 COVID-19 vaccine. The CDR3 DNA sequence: TGTGCCAGCAGCCCATCGTACGGGGGGGCGAACATTCAGTACTTC. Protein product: CASSPSYGGANIQYF.